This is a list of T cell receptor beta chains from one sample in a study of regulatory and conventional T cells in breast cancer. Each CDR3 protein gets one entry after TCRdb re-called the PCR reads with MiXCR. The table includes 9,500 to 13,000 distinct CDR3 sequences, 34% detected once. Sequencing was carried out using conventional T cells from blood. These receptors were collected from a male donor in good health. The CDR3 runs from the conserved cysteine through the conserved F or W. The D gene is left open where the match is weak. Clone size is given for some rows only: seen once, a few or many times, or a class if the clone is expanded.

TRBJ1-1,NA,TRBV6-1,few,CASSEAQNTEAFF,TGTGCCAGCAGTGAAGCGCAGAACACTGAAGCTTTCTTT
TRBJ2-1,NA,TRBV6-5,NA,CASNYDGLSNEQFF,TGTGCCAGCAATTACGACGGGCTTAGCAATGAGCAGTTCTTC
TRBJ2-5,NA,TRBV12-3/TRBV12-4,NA,CASSREPETQYF,TGTGCCAGCAGTCGGGAGCCGGAGACCCAGTACTTC
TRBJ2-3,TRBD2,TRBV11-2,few,CATTPGLAGKGTDTQYF,TGTGCCACCACGCCCGGACTAGCGGGGAAGGGCACAGATACGCAGTATTTT
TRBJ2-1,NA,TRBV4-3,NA,CASSQETEAYNEQFF,TGTGCCAGCAGCCAAGAGACAGAGGCCTACAATGAGCAGTTCTTC
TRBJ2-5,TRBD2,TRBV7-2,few,CASSLKRGWEETQYF,TGTGCCAGCAGCTTGAAGCGGGGATGGGAAGAGACCCAGTACTTC
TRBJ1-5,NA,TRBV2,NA,CASSEIGVQPQHF,TGTGCCAGCAGTGAAATCGGGGTTCAGCCCCAGCATTTT
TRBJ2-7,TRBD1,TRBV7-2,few,CASSLASGTASYEQYF,TGTGCCAGCAGCTTAGCGTCGGGGACAGCCTCCTACGAGCAGTACTTC
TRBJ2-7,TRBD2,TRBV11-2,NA,CASSPIRTSGGEPYEQYF,TGTGCCAGCAGCCCGATTAGGACTAGCGGGGGGGAGCCTTACGAGCAGTACTTC
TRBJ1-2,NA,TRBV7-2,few,CASSWPGPIGYGYTF,TGTGCCAGCAGCTGGCCGGGGCCGATAGGCTATGGCTACACCTTC
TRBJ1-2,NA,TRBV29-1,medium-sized,CSASLIQGNYGYTF,TGCAGCGCCTCCCTTATACAGGGTAACTATGGCTACACCTTC
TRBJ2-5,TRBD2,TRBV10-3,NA,CAISEGLAGGQETQYF,TGTGCCATCAGTGAAGGACTAGCGGGGGGACAAGAGACCCAGTACTTC
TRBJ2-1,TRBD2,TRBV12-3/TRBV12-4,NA,CASSLRLAGRYNEQFF,TGTGCCAGCAGTTTAAGGCTAGCGGGTCGTTACAATGAGCAGTTCTTC
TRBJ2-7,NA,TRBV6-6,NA,CASGTLYEQYF,TGTGCCAGCGGGACACTCTACGAGCAGTACTTC
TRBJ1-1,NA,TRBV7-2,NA,CASSQSRSTEAFF,TGTGCCAGCAGCCAATCCCGGAGCACTGAAGCTTTCTTT
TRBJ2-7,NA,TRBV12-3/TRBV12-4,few,CASSLYHEQYF,TGTGCCAGCAGTTTGTACCACGAGCAGTACTTC
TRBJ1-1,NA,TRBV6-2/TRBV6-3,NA,CASTRGGGTEAFF,TGTGCCAGCACCCGGGGGGGAGGCACTGAAGCTTTCTTT
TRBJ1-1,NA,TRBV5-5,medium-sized,CASSEGPWGEAFF,TGTGCCAGCAGCGAAGGACCATGGGGTGAAGCTTTCTTT
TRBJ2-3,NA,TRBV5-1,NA,CASSLGGNTDTQYF,TGCGCCAGCAGCTTGGGGGGCAACACAGATACGCAGTATTTT
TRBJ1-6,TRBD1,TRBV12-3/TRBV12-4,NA,CASSPDRGGSPLHF,TGTGCCAGCAGTCCGGACAGGGGTGGTTCACCCCTCCACTTT
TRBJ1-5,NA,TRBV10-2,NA,CASSFGQGQPQHF,TGCGCCAGCAGCTTCGGGCAGGGTCAGCCCCAGCATTTT
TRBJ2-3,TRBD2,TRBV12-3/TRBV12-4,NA,CASRAQTSGGSDTQYF,TGTGCCAGCAGGGCCCAGACTAGCGGGGGCTCAGATACGCAGTATTTT
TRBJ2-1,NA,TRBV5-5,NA,CASSYRAYNEQFF,TGTGCCAGCAGCTACAGAGCCTACAATGAGCAGTTCTTC
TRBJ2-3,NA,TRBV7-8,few,CASSLLTGGTDTQYF,TGTGCCAGCAGCTTACTGACGGGGGGCACAGATACGCAGTATTTT
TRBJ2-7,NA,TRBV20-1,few,CSASLGVEQYF,TGCAGTGCTAGTTTAGGGGTCGAGCAGTACTTC
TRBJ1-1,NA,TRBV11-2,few,CASSPMFPRYTEAFF,TGTGCCAGCAGCCCGATGTTCCCCAGGTACACTGAAGCTTTCTTT
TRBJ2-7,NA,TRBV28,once,CASSLEGAAYEQYF,TGTGCCAGCAGTTTAGAGGGTGCCGCTTACGAGCAGTACTTC
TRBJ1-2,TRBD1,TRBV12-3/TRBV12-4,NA,CASSRNVDRGNGYTF,TGTGCCAGCAGCCGTAATGTCGACAGGGGAAATGGCTACACCTTC